This entry concerns a single T cell receptor (beta chain). These data originate in a study of blood T cell repertoires in COVID-19. Study details: The analysed material was cDNA or gDNA that came from T cells, B-cell-depleted T cells, or PBMCs.

The CDR3 has 18 residues. The V segment lost 5 bases and the J segment 2 bases; nucleotides outside the gene matches: 12. From germline, CDR1 is SNHLY and CDR2 FYNNEI. In the original analysis: Estimation of nucleated cell counts relied on the amplification of reference gene primers. Profiled with immunoSEQ multiplex PCR; TCRdb holds only in-frame clones, not every one. That table furnishes V, J and clone size, whereas the DNA furnished D and trimming. The data show roughly 180,000 clones, roughly nine tenths seen once. This receptor was taken from a man between 65 and 85 years old with active or convalescent COVID-19. Sequencing was done on a sample of peripheral blood. This chain joins TRBV2 and TRBJ1-5; TRBD1 matches at 10 bases. Here the CDR3 reads CASSPDRGAAGGNQPQHF. DNA for the CDR3: TGTGCCAGCAGTCCGGACAGGGGGGCGGCAGGTGGCAATCAGCCCCAGCATTTT.